This is a list of T cell receptor beta chains from one sample in a study of T cell responses to AZD1222 COVID-19 vaccine. This table comes from immunoSEQ multiplex PCR, and its TCRdb copy is limited to in-frame clones, with some not included. This table has about 120,000 clones, approximately 83% appearing once. The specimen was peripheral blood, collected on day 0 of MenACWY control vaccination. The receptor set was obtained from an adult in good health. The CDR3 runs from the conserved cysteine through the conserved F or W. D genes are given only for firm matches. Clone size is not always given. Where it is, it says once, few, many or a class for expanded clones.

J: TRBJ2-4; size: .; D: .; V: TRBV2; DNA: TGTGCCAGCAGGTTGGAGATTCTAGCCAAAAACATTCAGTACTTC; CDR3: CASRLEILAKNIQYF
J: TRBJ2-5; size: .; D: .; V: TRBV18; DNA: TGTGCCAGCTCACCACCGACGAACAGGGCGGGAGAGACCCAGTACTTC; CDR3: CASSPPTNRAGETQYF
J: TRBJ1-1; size: .; D: .; V: TRBV7-9; DNA: TGTGCCAGCAGCCCCCAATCTAAGAACACTGAAGCTTTCTTT; CDR3: CASSPQSKNTEAFF
J: TRBJ1-6; size: .; D: .; V: TRBV2; DNA: TGTGCCAGCATGCGGCAGAGACTTAATTCACCCCTCCACTTT; CDR3: CASMRQRLNSPLHF
J: TRBJ1-3; size: .; D: .; V: TRBV27; DNA: TGTGCCAGCAGTTTTGGGGCTGGAAACACCATATATTTT; CDR3: CASSFGAGNTIYF
J: TRBJ1-6; size: .; D: .; V: TRBV2; DNA: TGTGCCAGCAGTGTGGGGACGTCCTATAATTCACCCCTCCACTTT; CDR3: CASSVGTSYNSPLHF
J: TRBJ2-3; size: .; D: .; V: TRBV18; DNA: TGTGCCAGCGCTAGGTCGGCTAGCAGAACAAGCACAGATACGCAGTATTTT; CDR3: CASARSASRTSTDTQYF
J: TRBJ2-5; size: .; D: TRBD1; V: TRBV20-1; DNA: TGCACTCTAAGGGGGCGGGCCAGCCAGTACTTC; CDR3: CTLRGRASQYF
J: TRBJ1-6; size: .; D: .; V: TRBV2; DNA: TGTGCCAGCAGTGAAGAGGATGCACCCCGGTCACCCCTCCACTTT; CDR3: CASSEEDAPRSPLHF
J: TRBJ1-2; size: .; D: .; V: TRBV4-2; DNA: TGTGCCAGCAGCCTCTCGGGGTCGACTAACTATGGCTACACCTTC; CDR3: CASSLSGSTNYGYTF
J: TRBJ1-4; size: .; D: .; V: TRBV18; DNA: TGTGCCAGCTCACCGGTGGCCAGGGGTAATGAAAAACTGTTTTTT; CDR3: CASSPVARGNEKLFF
J: TRBJ2-1; size: .; D: .; V: TRBV5-1; DNA: TGCGCCAGCAGCCCCGGGCCTGGGCTATACAATGAGCAGTTCTTC; CDR3: CASSPGPGLYNEQFF
J: TRBJ2-5; size: .; D: TRBD1; V: TRBV5-1; DNA: TGCGCCAGCAGCTCATACGGACAGGACGAGACCCAGTACTTC; CDR3: CASSSYGQDETQYF
J: TRBJ1-1; size: once; D: .; V: TRBV6-5; DNA: TGTGCCAGCAGGGACGTTCAGAGGGTTACTGAAGCTTTCTTT; CDR3: CASRDVQRVTEAFF
J: TRBJ2-7; size: .; D: .; V: TRBV6-2/TRBV6-3; DNA: TGTGCCAGCAGTTATGTAGCGTTTGAGCAGTACTTC; CDR3: CASSYVAFEQYF
J: TRBJ2-5; size: .; D: .; V: TRBV4-3; DNA: TGCGCCAGCAGCCAAGATTGGGGGGCGCCCCGGGAGACCCAGTACTTC; CDR3: CASSQDWGAPRETQYF
J: TRBJ1-1; size: .; D: .; V: TRBV29-1; DNA: TGCAGCGTTGAGGATACCGGACAGAACACTGAAGCTTTCTTT; CDR3: CSVEDTGQNTEAFF
J: TRBJ2-5; size: .; D: .; V: TRBV7-2; DNA: TGTGCCAGCAGCTTAGGGACGAGGGAGACCCAGTACTTC; CDR3: CASSLGTRETQYF
J: TRBJ2-3; size: .; D: TRBD1; V: TRBV28; DNA: TGTGCCAGCAGTTCCCCACCGGGACAGGGGAGGGGTACGCAGTATTTT; CDR3: CASSSPPGQGRGTQYF
J: TRBJ2-2; size: .; D: TRBD1; V: TRBV18; DNA: TGTGCCAGCTCACCACCCCGGGACAGCGGGGAGCTGTTTTTT; CDR3: CASSPPRDSGELFF
J: TRBJ1-1; size: .; D: .; V: TRBV11-2; DNA: TGTGCCAGCAGCTTATCGTATGAAGCTTTCTTT; CDR3: CASSLSYEAFF
J: TRBJ1-2; size: .; D: TRBD1; V: TRBV28; DNA: TGTGCCAGCAGTTTGGGGGGACAGCCGCCCTATGGCTACACCTTC; CDR3: CASSLGGQPPYGYTF
J: TRBJ1-3; size: .; D: .; V: TRBV29-1; DNA: TGCAGCGTTGACAAGACAGGCTCTGGAAACACCATATATTTT; CDR3: CSVDKTGSGNTIYF
J: TRBJ1-3; size: .; D: .; V: TRBV3-1/TRBV3-2; DNA: TGTGCCAGCAGCCAAGCGGCGTACGGGGGCAATGGAAACACCATATATTTT; CDR3: CASSQAAYGGNGNTIYF
J: TRBJ2-1; size: .; D: TRBD1; V: TRBV2; DNA: TGTGCCAGCAGTGAACGTGGGACAGGGCCCAATGAGCAGTTCTTC; CDR3: CASSERGTGPNEQFF
J: TRBJ1-2; size: .; D: .; V: TRBV27; DNA: TGTGCCAGCAGCCCATTAGCTGACTATGGCTACACCTTC; CDR3: CASSPLADYGYTF
J: TRBJ2-7; size: .; D: TRBD1; V: TRBV18; DNA: TGTGCCAGCTCACCACGGACAGGGCCCTACGAGCAGTACTTC; CDR3: CASSPRTGPYEQYF
J: TRBJ1-2; size: .; D: .; V: TRBV7-2; DNA: TGTGCCAGCAGCTTAGGAGAGGGGTACTATGGCTACACCTTC; CDR3: CASSLGEGYYGYTF
J: TRBJ2-7; size: .; D: .; V: TRBV13; DNA: TGTGCCAGCAGCTTCAGGGCCTACGAGCAGTACTTC; CDR3: CASSFRAYEQYF
J: TRBJ1-1; size: .; D: .; V: TRBV7-2; DNA: TGTGCCAGCAGCTTCAGTTCGACAGCTAACACTGAAGCTTTCTTT; CDR3: CASSFSSTANTEAFF
J: TRBJ2-7; size: .; D: .; V: TRBV6-6; DNA: TGTGCCAGCAGCGAGAGCAGGAGTCATCACTTC; CDR3: CASSESRSHHF
J: TRBJ1-2; size: .; D: TRBD1; V: TRBV10-2; DNA: TGCGCCAGCAGTGAGGGGGACAGGTATGACTACACCTTC; CDR3: CASSEGDRYDYTF
J: TRBJ2-2; size: .; D: .; V: TRBV7-8; DNA: TGTGCCAGCCTGAAGGGCACAAACACCGGGGAGCTGTTTTTT; CDR3: CASLKGTNTGELFF
J: TRBJ2-5; size: .; D: .; V: TRBV24-1; DNA: TGTGCCACCAGTGATTTAGAGTCACCCCAAGAGACCCAGTACTTC; CDR3: CATSDLESPQETQYF
J: TRBJ2-1; size: .; D: .; V: TRBV30; DNA: TGTGCCTGGAGACGATCGGGTCAGGGGATGTACAATGAGCAGTTCTTC; CDR3: CAWRRSGQGMYNEQFF
J: TRBJ1-6; size: .; D: .; V: TRBV6-5; DNA: TGTGCCAGCAGACAGACGGGGGAGGGTCCACCCCTCCACTTT; CDR3: CASRQTGEGPPLHF
J: TRBJ2-2; size: .; D: TRBD2; V: TRBV19; DNA: TGTGCCAGTAGTATAGATCCTAGCGGTCGGGTGTTTTTT; CDR3: CASSIDPSGRVFF
J: TRBJ1-1; size: .; D: TRBD1; V: TRBV5-1; DNA: TGCGCCAGCAGACCCCTCCCAACAGGGGTGGACACTGAAGCTTTCTTT; CDR3: CASRPLPTGVDTEAFF
J: TRBJ2-2; size: .; D: TRBD2; V: TRBV5-1; DNA: TGCGCCAGCAGCAGGCCGAGCGGGGGTATCACCGGGGAGCTGTTTTTT; CDR3: CASSRPSGGITGELFF
J: TRBJ1-1; size: once; D: .; V: TRBV7-3; DNA: TGTGCCAGCAGCTACCCACGACTGGCCGGGGAAGCTTTCTTT; CDR3: CASSYPRLAGEAFF
J: TRBJ2-1; size: .; D: .; V: TRBV6-2/TRBV6-3; DNA: TGTGCCAGCAGTTATGGTAGCAGGGTCTACAATGAGCAGTTCTTC; CDR3: CASSYGSRVYNEQFF
J: TRBJ1-5; size: .; D: TRBD1; V: TRBV9; DNA: TGTGCCAGTTCCTTAACAGGGGCCCTCAATCAGCCCCAGCATTTT; CDR3: CASSLTGALNQPQHF
J: TRBJ2-3; size: .; D: TRBD2; V: TRBV6-5; DNA: TGTGCCACCGGGACTAGCGGAATAGGAGATACGCAGTATTTT; CDR3: CATGTSGIGDTQYF
J: TRBJ2-1; size: once; D: .; V: TRBV11-1; DNA: TGTGCCAGCAGCTTAGCTAGTAATGAGCAGTTCTTC; CDR3: CASSLASNEQFF
J: TRBJ1-1; size: .; D: .; V: TRBV4-1; DNA: TGCGCCAGCAGCCAAGGTCCAGGGGTGGACACTGAAGCTTTCTTT; CDR3: CASSQGPGVDTEAFF
J: TRBJ2-7; size: .; D: .; V: TRBV21-1; DNA: TGTGCCAGCAGCAACCGCGGACAGGGCTACGAGCAGTACTTC; CDR3: CASSNRGQGYEQYF
J: TRBJ2-2; size: .; D: .; V: TRBV15; DNA: TGTGCCACCAGCAGAGATCTTCTGACCACCGGGGAGCTGTTTTTT; CDR3: CATSRDLLTTGELFF